This TCR beta chain was obtained from a study of blood T cells in healthy people across ages. Next came a second PCR, run for roughly 7 to 12 cycles, which used a sample-barcoded 5' primer along with a J-beta primer mix. TCRdb processed the 5' RACE reads anew with MiXCR; each CDR3 protein has one entry. The table has about 760,000 distinct CDR3 sequences, 25% seen once. Germline V gene sequence: CDR1 MNHEY, CDR2 SVGAGI. V lost 0 bases to trimming and J lost 8 bases, with 22 bases between them. The CDR3 spans 18 residues. The data also belong to a second study, concerning T cells of mothers and their children. That work adds: For related and unrelated pairs alike, thymic selection shapes TCR recombination output similarly.

The gene calls are TRBV6-5 and TRBJ1-4; D perhaps matches TRBD1 (6 bases). Sequencing input: blood. The clonotype was recovered from a boy younger than 18 in good health. The CDR3 spells CASSYSRGAGSPKEKLFF. Here the CDR3 DNA reads TGTGCCAGCAGTTACTCCCGGGGGGCTGGCTCCCCCAAAGAAAAACTGTTTTTT.